The 17 T cell receptor beta chains in this list originate from one sample, sequenced in a study of T cells after yellow fever vaccination. MiXCR was run by TCRdb on the 5' RACE reads, yielding one entry per CDR3 protein. Among about 320,000 distinct CDR3 sequences listed, around 4.4% were seen once. The sample in question was PBMCs, obtained 15 days after the yellow fever booster vaccination. These receptors came from a man aged 18-30 years who received the YFV17D yellow fever vaccine.

Only a few counts were recorded for this clonotype. The rearrangement links TRBV5-1 to TRBJ2-3, with D hard to call. The length of the CDR3 is 12 residues. Germline CDR1 reads SGHRS; CDR2 reads YFSETQ. V lost 6 bases, J lost 4 bases, and 9 bases lay in between. CDR3 in amino acids: CASIDPSDTQYF. In nucleotides, the CDR3 is TGCGCCAGCATCGATCCTTCAGATACGCAGTATTTT.

This clonotype appeared a few times. This sequence joins TRBV5-1 and TRBJ2-5, with 7 bases matching TRBD1. CDR3 length: 14 amino acids. Germline values: CDR1 SGHRS, CDR2 YFSETQ. V dropped 0 bases and J dropped 4; count of bases not matched to a gene: 3. CDR3 sequence reads: CASSLETGRETQYF. The DNA for the CDR3 is TGCGCCAGCAGCTTGGAGACAGGGCGAGAGACCCAGTACTTC.

This clonotype was detected ten times or more. This chain connects TRBV11-2 to TRBJ2-2; D may be TRBD1 or TRBD2 (5 bases each). The CDR3 runs 15 residues. The V gene lost 1 base and the J gene lost 5 bases, with 11 bases spanning the gap. Per germline, CDR1 SGHAT and CDR2 FQNNGV. DNA of the CDR3: TGTGCCAGCAGCTTAGCCGGGACCACAACCGGGGAGCTGTTTTTT. Amino acid sequence: CASSLAGTTTGELFF. The entire variable domain, with the rest obtained from reference TRBV11-2 and TRBJ2-2, is as follows: EAGVAQSPRYKIIEKRQSVAFWCNPISGHATLYWYQQILGQGPKLLIQFQNNGVVDDSQLPKDRFSAERLKGVDSTLKIQPAKLEDSAVYLCASSLAGTTTGELFFGEGSRLTVL.

This chain connects TRBV20-1 to TRBJ2-5, with 10 bases matching TRBD2. CDR3 length: 15 amino acids. J gave up 6 bases and V 0 bases, and 7 bases lay outside the gene matches. Germline V CDR1 and CDR2: DFQATT, SNEGSKA (reference sequence). The CDR3 DNA follows: TGCAGTGCTAGAGATTTCAGGACTAGCGGAAAGACCCAGTACTTC. Its translation: CSARDFRTSGKTQYF.

This clonotype was seen repeatedly, ten times or more. V usage is TRBV11-2 and J usage is TRBJ2-2; D remains ambiguous. The V end was cut by 5 bases, the J end by 4 bases, with 8 bases between. CDR1 SGHAT and CDR2 FQNNGV come from the germline V gene. The length of the CDR3 is 13 residues. DNA of the CDR3: TGTGCCAGCAGCCCCCTATCCACCGGGGAGCTGTTTTTT. This translates into CASSPLSTGELFF. Full variable domain (rest looked up from reference TRBV11-2 and TRBJ2-2): EAGVAQSPRYKIIEKRQSVAFWCNPISGHATLYWYQQILGQGPKLLIQFQNNGVVDDSQLPKDRFSAERLKGVDSTLKIQPAKLEDSAVYLCASSPLSTGELFFGEGSRLTVL.

This clonotype was recorded at least ten times. J is TRBJ1-6 and V is TRBV5-1; possible D gene TRBD1, 5 bases. V lost 4 bases, J lost 7 bases, and 9 bases lay in between. Germline V CDR1 and CDR2: SGHRS, YFSETQ. The CDR3 has 13 residues. Here the CDR3 reads CASSPWGNSPLHF. The CDR3 bases are TGCGCCAGCAGCCCCTGGGGGAATTCACCCCTCCACTTT.

At least ten counts were recorded for this clonotype. V usage is TRBV7-2 and J usage is TRBJ2-2; 7 bases are shared with TRBD2. The length of the CDR3 is 14 residues. The J segment lost 5 bases and the V segment lost 5 bases, leaving 5 bases of the junction unmatched. Germline assignment: CDR1 SGHTA and CDR2 FQGNSA. The CDR3 nucleotides read TGTGCCAGCAGCCTTATGCGGGGGACCGGGGAGCTGTTTTTT. The encoded protein is CASSLMRGTGELFF.

Ten or more counts support this clonotype. DNA for the CDR3: TGCAGTCCTGGGACAGGGAGGAACACTGAAGCTTTCTTT. Encoded protein: CSPGTGRNTEAFF. The chain is built from TRBV20-1 and TRBJ1-1, with 9 bases identical to TRBD1. The CDR3 has 13 residues. Germline V gene lookup returns CDR1 DFQATT and CDR2 SNEGSKA (reference sequence). V lost 8 bases, J lost 1 base, and 5 bases stayed unmatched.

This clonotype was recorded a few times. This chain joins TRBV20-1 and TRBJ2-7, with a weak D call TRBD2 (5 bases). Germline CDR1 and CDR2: DFQATT and SNEGSKA (reference sequence). There are 12 residues in the CDR3. Trimming left V 3 bases short and J 4 bases short, with 10 bases between. Written as DNA, the CDR3 is TGCAGTGCTAGGGAAACTAGATACGAGCAGTACTTC. This sequence encodes CSARETRYEQYF.

The table lists this clonotype with many counts. CDR3 sequence (DNA): TGCGCCAGCAAGCTTAGAATCACAGCTTACAATTCTAACTATGGCTACACCTTC. Translating it yields CASKLRITAYNSNYGYTF. The chain carries TRBV5-1 and TRBJ1-2; D gene uncertain. CDR3 size: 18 residues. V lost 6 bases and J 0 bases, leaving 24 bases between the germline ends. Germline lookup yields CDR1 SGHRS and CDR2 YFSETQ.

This clonotype was recorded a few times. The gene calls are TRBV7-9 and TRBJ1-5; 8 nucleotides align to TRBD1. V lost 6 bases and J lost 9; bases outside the gene matches: 7. Germline lookup yields CDR1 SEHNR and CDR2 FQNEAQ (reference sequence). CDR3 size: 13 residues. The CDR3 bases are TGTGCCAGCAGTATACAGGGGGAAGGGCCCCAGCATTTT. Amino acids: CASSIQGEGPQHF. Complete variable domain (other parts from reference TRBV7-9 and TRBJ1-5): DTGVSQNPRHKITKRGQNVTFRCDPISEHNRLYWYRQTLGQGPEFLTYFQNEAQLEKSRLLSDRFSAERPKGSFSTLEIQRTEQGDSAMYLCASSIQGEGPQHFGDGTRLSIL.

This clonotype was observed a few times. V is TRBV6-5 and J is TRBJ2-2; the match to TRBD2 covers 10 bases. The CDR3 runs 17 residues. Germline CDR1 reads MNHEY; CDR2 reads SVGAGI. V lost 6 bases, J lost 4 bases, and 11 bases stayed unmatched. This CDR3 reads CASSPASLAGVTGELFF. CDR3 bases: TGTGCCAGCAGCCCAGCAAGTCTAGCGGGGGTCACCGGGGAGCTGTTTTTT.

As regards this clonotype: A read error may be the cause here, since a much bigger clone is one base away. This chain connects TRBV4-2 to TRBJ1-1; D is unresolved. The CDR3 loop spans 15 amino acids. V shed 5 bases and J shed 4 bases, with 17 bases lying between them. CDR1 LGHNA and CDR2 YNFKEQ come from the germline V gene. The CDR3 DNA reads TGTGCCAGCAGCGAATCTGGACTTTTGAGCACTGAAGCTTTCTTT. Translated, it gives CASSESGLLSTEAFF.

This clonotype was observed at least ten times. J is TRBJ1-2 and V is TRBV12-3 or TRBV12-4; perhaps TRBD1 as D (6 bases). The V gene lost 6 bases and the J gene lost 4 bases, with 12 bases spanning the gap. This CDR3 spans 13 amino acids. The CDR3 DNA reads TGTGCCAGCAGCCAAGGGGGGATCTATGGCTACACCTTC. It encodes CASSQGGIYGYTF.

This clonotype showed up many times. This chain joins TRBV9 and TRBJ1-6; 10 bases line up with TRBD1. Germline V gene lookup returns CDR1 SGDLS and CDR2 YYNGEE. The CDR3 consists of 15 residues. J was trimmed by 9 bases and V by 3 bases; bases with no gene match: 6. The CDR3 nucleotides are TGTGCCAGCAGCGAGGGGACAGGGGAAGTTTCACCCCTCCACTTT. This encodes CASSEGTGEVSPLHF.

This clonotype was observed a handful of times. V and J are TRBV5-1 and TRBJ1-1; 7 bases are a match to TRBD1. After removal of 3 bases from V and 4 bases from J, the junction contained 6 bases not matched to a gene. The CDR3 runs to 14 residues. The germline gives CDR1 SGHRS, CDR2 YFSETQ. CDR3: CASSSSTGSTEAFF. The CDR3 coding sequence is TGCGCCAGCAGCTCCTCGACAGGGTCCACTGAAGCTTTCTTT.

This clonotype was counted ten times or more. The rearrangement joins TRBV5-1 to TRBJ2-3; the match to TRBD1 covers 7 bases. J lost 5 bases, V lost 4 bases, and 4 bases had no gene match. The CDR3 is 13 residues long. Germline V gene lookup returns CDR1 SGHRS and CDR2 YFSETQ. The CDR3 DNA is TGCGCCAGCAGCCGACAGGGAGAAGATACGCAGTATTTT. Its protein product is CASSRQGEDTQYF.